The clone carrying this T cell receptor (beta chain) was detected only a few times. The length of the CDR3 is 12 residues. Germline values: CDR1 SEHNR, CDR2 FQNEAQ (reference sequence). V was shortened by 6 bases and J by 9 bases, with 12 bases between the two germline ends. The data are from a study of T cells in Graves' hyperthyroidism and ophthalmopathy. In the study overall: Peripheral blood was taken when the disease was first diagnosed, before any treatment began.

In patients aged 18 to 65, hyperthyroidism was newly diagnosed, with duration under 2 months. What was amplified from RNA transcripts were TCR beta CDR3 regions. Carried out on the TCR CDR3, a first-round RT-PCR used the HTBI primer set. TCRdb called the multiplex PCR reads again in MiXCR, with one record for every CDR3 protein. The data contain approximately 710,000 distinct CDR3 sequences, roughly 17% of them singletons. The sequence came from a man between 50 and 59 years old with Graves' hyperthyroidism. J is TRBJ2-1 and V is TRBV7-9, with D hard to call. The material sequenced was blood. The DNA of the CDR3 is TGTGCCAGCAGTCACGGTTACCGTGAGCAGTTCTTC. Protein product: CASSHGYREQFF.